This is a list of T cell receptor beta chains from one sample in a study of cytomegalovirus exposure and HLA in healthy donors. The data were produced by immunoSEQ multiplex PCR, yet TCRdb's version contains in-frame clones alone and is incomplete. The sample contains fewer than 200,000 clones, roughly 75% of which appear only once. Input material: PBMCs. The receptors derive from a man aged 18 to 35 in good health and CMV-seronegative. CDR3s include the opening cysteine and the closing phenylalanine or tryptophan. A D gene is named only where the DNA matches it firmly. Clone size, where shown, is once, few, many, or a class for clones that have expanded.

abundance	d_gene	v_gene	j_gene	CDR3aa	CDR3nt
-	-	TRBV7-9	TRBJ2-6	CASSKQGSGANVLTF	TGTGCCAGCAGCAAACAGGGCTCTGGGGCCAACGTCCTGACTTTC
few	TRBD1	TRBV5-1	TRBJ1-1	CASSLGTGAYTEAFF	TGCGCCAGCAGCTTGGGGACAGGGGCCTACACTGAAGCTTTCTTT
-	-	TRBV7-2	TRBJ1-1	CASSERGGGAFF	TGTGCCAGCAGCGAGAGGGGAGGCGGAGCTTTCTTT
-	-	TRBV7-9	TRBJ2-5	CASSGASGTQYF	TGTGCCAGCAGCGGAGCCAGCGGGACCCAGTACTTC
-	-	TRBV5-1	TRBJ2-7	CASSLAEGNYEQYF	TGCGCCAGCAGCTTGGCCGAGGGAAACTACGAGCAGTACTTC
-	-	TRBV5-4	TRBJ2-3	CASSVGYGSYTDTQYF	TGTGCCAGCAGCGTCGGATACGGGTCCTACACAGATACGCAGTATTTT
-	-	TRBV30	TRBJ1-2	CAWTGSDYGYTF	TGTGCCTGGACAGGGTCGGACTATGGCTACACCTTC
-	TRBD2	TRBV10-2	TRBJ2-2	CASSRLAGGPRGTGELFF	TGCGCCAGCAGCCGACTAGCGGGAGGGCCGCGTGGCACCGGGGAGCTGTTTTTT
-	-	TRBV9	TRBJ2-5	CASSGGDKETQYF	TGTGCCAGCAGCGGGGGCGACAAAGAGACCCAGTACTTC
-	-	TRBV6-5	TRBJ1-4	CASSYSPPLAGEKLFF	TGTGCCAGCAGTTACTCGCCCCCCTTGGCGGGTGAAAAACTGTTTTTT
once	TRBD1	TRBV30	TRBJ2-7	CAGFPGGQGLHEQYF	TGTGCCGGTTTCCCCGGTGGACAGGGCCTTCACGAGCAGTACTTC
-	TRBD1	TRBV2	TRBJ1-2	CASSGTGSNYGYTF	TGTGCCAGCAGCGGGACAGGATCTAACTATGGCTACACCTTC
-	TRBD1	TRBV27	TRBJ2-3	CASSKNGQGETDTQYF	TGTGCCAGCAGTAAAAACGGACAGGGAGAGACAGATACGCAGTATTTT
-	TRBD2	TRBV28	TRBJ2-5	CASSAPTSGRAGNQYF	TGTGCCAGCAGTGCGCCGACTAGCGGGAGGGCCGGAAACCAGTACTTC
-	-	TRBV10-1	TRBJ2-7	CASSESVGHEQYF	TGCGCCAGCAGTGAGTCGGTGGGGCACGAGCAGTACTTC
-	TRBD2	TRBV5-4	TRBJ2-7	CASSPGGGVPYEQYF	TGTGCCAGCAGCCCTGGTGGGGGGGTACCTTACGAGCAGTACTTC
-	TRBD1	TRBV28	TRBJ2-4	CASQGQGGRTQYF	TGTGCCAGCCAGGGACAGGGGGGGAGGACTCAGTACTTC
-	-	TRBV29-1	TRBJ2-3	CSVEGGPLGDTQYF	TGCAGCGTTGAAGGGGGCCCGTTGGGAGATACGCAGTATTTT
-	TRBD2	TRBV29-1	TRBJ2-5	CSVVLAGAETQYF	TGCAGCGTTGTGTTAGCGGGAGCAGAGACCCAGTACTTC
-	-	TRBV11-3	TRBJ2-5	CASSSLAGETQYF	TGTGCCAGCAGTTCTCTGGCGGGGGAGACCCAGTACTTC
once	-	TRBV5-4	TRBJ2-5	CASSSPIAQETQYF	TGTGCCAGCAGCTCGCCAATAGCCCAAGAGACCCAGTACTTC